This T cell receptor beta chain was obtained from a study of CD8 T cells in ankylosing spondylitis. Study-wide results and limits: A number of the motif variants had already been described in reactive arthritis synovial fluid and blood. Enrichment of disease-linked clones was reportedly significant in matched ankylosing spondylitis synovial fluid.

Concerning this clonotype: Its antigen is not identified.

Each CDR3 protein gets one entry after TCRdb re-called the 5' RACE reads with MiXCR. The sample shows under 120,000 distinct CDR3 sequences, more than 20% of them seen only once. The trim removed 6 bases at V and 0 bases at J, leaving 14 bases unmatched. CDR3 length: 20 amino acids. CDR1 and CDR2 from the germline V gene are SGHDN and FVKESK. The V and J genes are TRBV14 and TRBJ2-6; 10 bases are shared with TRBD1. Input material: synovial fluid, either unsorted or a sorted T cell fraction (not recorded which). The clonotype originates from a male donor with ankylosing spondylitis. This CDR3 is CASSRNLGQGPSSGANVLTF. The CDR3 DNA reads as TGTGCCAGCAGTCGGAACCTGGGACAGGGGCCGAGCTCTGGGGCCAACGTCCTGACTTTC.